This T cell receptor (beta chain) is from a study of blood T cells in healthy people across ages. The second PCR ran roughly 7 to 12 cycles with a sample-barcoded 5' primer and J-beta primers. TCRdb independently ran MiXCR on the 5' RACE reads; one entry per CDR3 protein. This table holds about 800,000 distinct CDR3 sequences, about 46% found once. Deletions cut 4 bases from V and 5 bases from J, with 15 bases between. Germline values: CDR1 MNHNS, CDR2 SASEGT. This CDR3 is 15 amino acids long. This clonotype was obtained from a man older than 75 in good health. Input material: blood. The chain uses TRBV6-1 and TRBJ2-1; TRBD2 is a possible D gene (5 bases). CDR3 bases: TGTGCCAGCAGTGCGCGGGTCACCCCTCACAATGAGCAGTTCTTC. Protein sequence: CASSARVTPHNEQFF.